A selection of T cell receptor beta chains follows, all from one sample in a study of shared clonotypes between healthy human individuals. Only in-frame clones appear in the TCRdb table, and some are missing; sequencing was by immunoSEQ multiplex PCR. The sample carries 650,000 to 750,000 clones, approximately 75% recorded once. Sequencing was carried out using memory CD4+ T cells sorted from blood. These receptors were taken from a woman in her 30s in good health. Both conserved end residues are trimmed from each CDR3. Each record gives: V gene, CDR3 protein.

TRBV5-1 ASSLPGLGDEQF
TRBV29-1 SVARRSSYNEQF
TRBV5-4 ASSLGRLVWLRNIQY
TRBV4-1 ASSQRVQGAESTEAF
TRBV4-1 ASSQDWRENNEQF
TRBV19 ASATGYNQPQH
TRBV18 ASSPLTRERADTQY
TRBV10-1 ASSASFSGGTNEQF
TRBV18 ASSPGTAGYGYT
TRBV29-1 SVASVVGGVGGTQY
TRBV21-1 ASSKLYGRSYEQY
TRBV5-1 ASSPGGSLNQPQH
TRBV27 ASSVASGKAYNEQF
TRBV19 ASSIDLASGDEQY
TRBV6-5 ASSPGFGWVYGYT
TRBV28 ASSQTSGGTGELF
TRBV7-9 ASSPIPSRGYTEAF
TRBV5-1 ASSGTGGSREQY
TRBV28 ASSLRTGSFGANVLT
TRBV28 ASSLPGGPIGEQY
TRBV4-2 ASSQPEGTNQPQH
TRBV18 ASSSGTGTVEQY
TRBV6-5 ASSLRDSYGYT
TRBV6-6 ASSSIGQRNTIY
TRBV11-2 ASSATLTAGTQY
TRBV11-2 ASSLQGSPVYEQY
TRBV14 ASSQDRVAETQY
TRBV4-1 ASSQATSGSLNEQF
TRBV7-9 ASSFAGGMGNQPQH
TRBV28 ASSLAELISEQY
TRBV27 ASSFSQGPYEQY
TRBV18 ASSRAAEGTDTQY
TRBV28 ASSSGGGLLGGNYGYT
TRBV10-2 ASSERVYEQY
TRBV18 ASSPPGANTGELF
TRBV28 ASSLEGTEEQY
TRBV6-1 ASSARGPNTEAF
TRBV28 ASSLNGGREDEAF
TRBV2 ASTQNSNYGYT
TRBV6-1 ASSEYGGRYEQY
TRBV6-5 ASSSLSGLLHNEQF
TRBV4-2 ASSQDMREYEQY
TRBV19 ARHTGRRRGVHTEAF
TRBV5-1 ASSLGLAGPAYEQY
TRBV6-6 ASSPDSYQPQH